This TCR beta chain originates from a study of sequential checkpoint blockade in melanoma. Regarding treatment: randomized to nivolumab then ipilimumab (arm A) or the reverse (arm B). The protocol was immunoSEQ multiplex PCR, while the TCRdb copy is restricted to in-frame clones and leaves out a portion. The table shows under 15,000 clones, with nearly 80% occurring only once. Germline V gene data show CDR1 as SGHDN and CDR2 as FVKESK. CDR3 length: 11 amino acids. V lost 3 bases and J 6 bases, leaving 6 bases between the germline ends. This clonotype was sampled from a human donor with melanoma. This specimen consisted of CD8+ T cells sorted from blood (inferred from file names), obtained from a patient given nivolumab and ipilimumab in sequence. V usage is TRBV14 and J usage is TRBJ2-7, with unresolved D. CDR3 sequence (DNA): TGTGCCAGCAGCCATGCGTTCGAGCAGTACTTC. This translates into CASSHAFEQYF.